Presented here are 11 T cell receptor beta chains from one specimen sequenced in a study of liver allograft versus peripheral blood T cells. Study summary: Transplanted-liver T cell receptor repertoires were compared with recipients' peripheral blood repertoires.

TCRdb recomputed calls from the reads with MiXCR, one row per CDR3 protein. The repertoire has thousands of distinct CDR3 sequences, 15% to 20% of them found once; the top ten carry around 50%. The source is a human patient who had a liver transplant. A share of the T cells may be of graft donor origin.

In this sample, this clonotype turned up many times. The V call is TRBV27, the J call TRBJ1-1; no clear D gene. This CDR3 spans 14 amino acids. V lost 6 bases to trimming and J lost 6 bases, with 17 bases between them. Germline CDR1 and CDR2: MNHEY and SMNVEV (reference sequence). CDR3 DNA sequence: TGTGCCAGCAGGGAGGGAACTACGAGCGCTGAAGCTTTCTTT. Translation: CASREGTTSAEAFF.

By sample fraction, this clonotype is medium-sized (0.01 to 0.1%). The rearrangement links TRBV29-1 to TRBJ1-1; D gene unclear. Trimming shortened V by 1 base and J by 3 bases, and 6 bases separated the two germline ends. Germline values: CDR1 SQVTM, CDR2 ANQGSEA. This CDR3 is built from 12 residues. The CDR3 DNA is TGCAGCGTTGAAGTCGGGGACACTGAAGCTTTCTTT. It codes for CSVEVGDTEAFF.

The chain recombines TRBV19 with TRBJ2-1, with D maybe TRBD2 (5 bases). V lost 7 bases and J lost 6, with 13 bases in between. This CDR3 has 13 residues. Germline loops: CDR1 LNHDA, CDR2 SQIVND (reference sequence). The CDR3, as DNA: TGTGCCAGTAAGCCGGGGATCTTCAATGAGCAGTTCTTC. It yields the protein CASKPGIFNEQFF.

The rearrangement links TRBV7-9 to TRBJ1-5; possibly TRBD1 for D (6 bases). Deletions cut 8 bases from V and 5 bases from J, with 16 bases between. The CDR3 runs to 14 residues. Looked up from germline, CDR1 is SEHNR and CDR2 is FQNEAQ (reference sequence). The CDR3 coding sequence is TGTGCCAGCTCCCGATCGACAGGAGATCAGCCCCAGCATTTT. Protein product: CASSRSTGDQPQHF.

The J gene is TRBJ1-1, the V gene TRBV27; weak D call: TRBD1 (5 bases). Trimming took 6 bases from V and 6 from J, leaving 14 bases between them. This CDR3 has 13 residues. Germline V lookup: CDR1 MNHEY, CDR2 SMNVEV (reference sequence). The CDR3 region is CASSPGPISEAFF. CDR3 DNA: TGTGCCAGCAGCCCAGGGCCTATCTCTGAAGCTTTCTTT.

The CDR3 DNA follows: TGTGCCAGCAGTTTTCGGGTTGATAGCAATCAGCCCCAGCATTTT. The encoded protein is CASSFRVDSNQPQHF. This chain links TRBV12-3 or TRBV12-4 with TRBJ1-5; D is undetermined. This CDR3 region has 15 residues. The V end lost 3 bases, the J end lost 0 bases, and 9 bases lay between the germline ends.

This clonotype was found many times. This chain joins TRBV19 and TRBJ1-1; 8 bases align to TRBD1. This CDR3 contains 14 residues. Unmatched junction bases numbered 4, after V lost 6 bases and J lost 1 base. CDR1 and CDR2 from the germline V gene are LNHDA and SQIVND (reference sequence). CDR3 in DNA: TGTGCCAGTAGCGAAACAGGGGGGAACACTGAAGCTTTCTTT. Its translation is CASSETGGNTEAFF.

This clonotype is medium-sized (0.01 to 0.1%) within its sample. J is TRBJ1-2 and V is TRBV27, with D perhaps matching TRBD1 (6 bases). Trimming stripped 6 bases from V and 4 bases from J, with 6 bases between. The CDR3 is made up of 11 amino acids. CDR1 MNHEY and CDR2 SMNVEV come from the germline V gene (reference sequence). CDR3 in amino acids: CASRGAYGYTF. In DNA, the CDR3 is TGTGCCAGCAGGGGGGCCTATGGCTACACCTTC.

With respect to this clonotype: Compared with germline, one end of the junction differs, possibly owing to a read error. This sequence joins TRBV12-3 or TRBV12-4 and TRBJ1-1, with a tentative D call TRBD1 (5 bases). The CDR3 extends over 14 amino acids. The DNA of the CDR3 is TGTGCCAGCAGTTTACAGGGTCGGGGCACTGAAGCTTACTTT. Protein sequence: CASSLQGRGTEAYF.

This clonotype occurred many times. The J gene is TRBJ2-1, the V gene TRBV18; D uncertain. V was trimmed by 0 bases and J by 0 bases, leaving 12 bases between them. The CDR3 is 17 amino acids. Germline CDR1 and CDR2: KGHSH and LQKENI. As DNA, the CDR3 is TGTGCCAGCTCACCACCGGTGCAGGAGAGCTCCTACAATGAGCAGTTCTTC. Translating gives CASSPPVQESSYNEQFF.

This clonotype was detected many times. The V and J genes are TRBV7-9 and TRBJ1-6; TRBD1 is a possible D gene (6 bases). From germline, CDR1 is SEHNR and CDR2 FQNEAQ (reference sequence). V was cut by 6 bases and J by 10 bases, with 13 bases left in between. The CDR3 extends over 13 amino acids. CDR3 in amino acids: CASSIGGGSPLHF. The DNA of the CDR3 is TGTGCCAGCAGTATTGGGGGGGGCTCACCCCTCCACTTT. The whole variable domain, remainder taken from reference TRBV7-9 and TRBJ1-6, is DTGVSQNPRHKITKRGQNVTFRCDPISEHNRLYWYRQTLGQGPEFLTYFQNEAQLEKSRLLSDRFSAERPKGSFSTLEIQRTEQGDSAMYLCASSIGGGSPLHFGNGTRLTVT.